This T cell receptor beta chain appears in the sequencing data of a study of cytomegalovirus exposure and HLA in healthy donors. A remark on this clone: The antigen is unknown.

The PCR employed 60 Vbeta primers together with 13 Jbeta primers. This table comes from immunoSEQ multiplex PCR, and its TCRdb copy is limited to in-frame clones, with some not included. Among 150,000 to 200,000 clones listed, 77% were seen once. Participants comprised healthy donors of bone marrow. Study-wide findings and caveats: Follow-up analysis later connected one missense variant in DCLRE1C with trimming of TCR beta V- and J-genes. Available immune exposure information was restricted to CMV serostatus only.

Material for sequencing was PBMCs. The TCR originated in a woman aged 25-40 years in good health and CMV-seronegative.

The CDR3 loop is CSVKTGGTDTQYF. CDR3 nucleotide sequence: TGCAGCGTAAAGACAGGTGGCACAGATACGCAGTATTTT. The chain couples TRBV29-1 to TRBJ2-3, with D perhaps matching TRBD1 (6 bases). V lost 6 bases to trimming and J lost 1 base, with 11 bases between them. CDR3 size: 13 residues. The V gene's germline CDR1 is SQVTM and CDR2 ANQGSEA.